This T cell receptor beta chain derives from a study of CD8+ T cells in alopecia areata. The germline V gene has CDR1 DFQATT and CDR2 SNEGSKA (reference sequence). There are 11 residues in the CDR3. V was pared by 5 bases and J by 5 bases, with 6 bases between. Once RNA had been extracted, it was reverse transcribed into cDNA to act as the sequencing template. Sequenced by immunoSEQ multiplex PCR; TCRdb stores in-frame clones only, minus some. In the table there are more than 100,000 clones, less than 70% of which are singletons. The sample taken for sequencing was CD4+ T cells sorted from blood. The chain has TRBV20-1 and TRBJ1-4; unclear D gene. The clonotype comes from a human donor in good health. CDR3 DNA sequence: TGCAGTGCTGCCGAGAATGAAAAACTGTTTTTT. Translated: CSAAENEKLFF.